Below are 8 T cell receptor beta chains sequenced from a single sample in a study of shared clonotypes between healthy human individuals (dated by TCRdb to 2020 to 2022). CD8 naive samples consisted of CD45RO-negative cells that were positively selected for CCR7, yielding a CD45RA+CCR7+ population without TemRA cells. Libraries were built with the immunoSEQ multiplex PCR assay. Not all clones reach the TCRdb copy of this immuneACCESS table, which keeps in-frame sequences only. Checked studies attribute under half of the gap to unresolved V genes and leave the rest unexplained. Counted in this sample were around 2.1 million clones; about 93% of them appeared once. The top ten constitute under 2% of the sample. Sequencing input: naive CD8+ T cells from PBMCs. The sample's cell subset or site, from its label and the paper: CD45RA+CCR7+. All receptors come from a man between 18 and 29 years old in good health. Some clones in this sample may be carry-over from other donors' samples.

The chain is built from TRBV6-5 and TRBJ2-1; D is undetermined. The CDR3 spans 15 residues. Looked up from germline, CDR1 is MNHEY and CDR2 is SVGAGI. V shed 2 bases and J shed 4 bases, with 12 bases lying between them. CDR3 DNA sequence: TGTGCCAGCAGTTACCCAGGCGGAGCGTACAATGAGCAGTTCTTC. It specifies CASSYPGGAYNEQFF.

This chain joins TRBV7-3 and TRBJ2-2; D not resolved. The CDR3 spans 15 residues. The germline CDR1 and CDR2 sequences are SGHTA and FQGTGA. Trimming stripped 2 bases from V and 7 bases from J, with 14 bases between. CDR3 residues: CASSLSPPPGGELFF. DNA of the CDR3: TGTGCCAGCAGCTTATCCCCACCGCCTGGCGGGGAGCTGTTTTTT.

This clone has just one count. The V gene is TRBV13, the J gene TRBJ2-1; TRBD2 agrees at 9 bases. The V gene end was trimmed by 3 bases and the J gene end by 7 bases; junction bases not matched to a gene: 4. This CDR3 spans 14 amino acids. Per germline, CDR1 PRHDT and CDR2 FYEKMQ (reference sequence). This CDR3 is CASSFGSGSNEQFF. The CDR3 nucleotides read TGTGCCAGCAGCTTCGGTAGCGGGAGTAATGAGCAGTTCTTC.

V usage is TRBV7-9 and J usage is TRBJ2-1; 8 positions agree with TRBD2. The CDR3 is 19 residues long. V gave up 5 bases and J gave up 8 bases; unmatched junction bases: 23. CDR1 is SEHNR, CDR2 FQNEAQ, per germline (reference sequence). CDR3 in amino acids: CASSQTLMTSVPRSDEQFF. The CDR3 coding sequence is TGTGCCAGCAGCCAAACCCTGATGACTAGCGTCCCCCGAAGCGATGAGCAGTTCTTC.

The chain couples TRBV4-3 to TRBJ1-5; weak D call: TRBD1 (6 bases). CDR1 and CDR2 from the germline V gene are LGHNA and YSLEER. The CDR3 covers 16 residues. The V end lost 3 bases, the J end lost 0 bases, and 12 bases lay between the germline ends. The CDR3 is CASSQGTGYSNQPQHF. The DNA of the CDR3 is TGCGCCAGCAGCCAGGGTACAGGGTATAGCAATCAGCCCCAGCATTTT.

J is TRBJ2-5 and V is TRBV27; D possibly corresponds to TRBD1 (6 bases). Per the germline V gene, CDR1 is MNHEY and CDR2 is SMNVEV (reference sequence). CDR3 length: 14 amino acids. The V end lost 7 bases, the J end lost 4 bases, and 16 bases lay between the germline ends. The CDR3 DNA is TGTGCCAGCAAGCTAGGGGGAGTCGGAGAGACCCAGTACTTC. It codes for CASKLGGVGETQYF.

This clone was detected once. The J gene is TRBJ2-7, the V gene TRBV20-1; D gene unclear. Germline V gene sequence: CDR1 DFQATT, CDR2 SNEGSKA (reference sequence). The CDR3 sequence is 11 residues long. In nucleotides, the CDR3 is TGCAGCTTAGTGCCGAAATACGAGCAGTACTTC. Protein: CSLVPKYEQYF.

V and J are TRBV10-2 and TRBJ1-3; D gene uncertain. This CDR3 contains 16 residues. Germline CDR1 WSHSY, CDR2 SAAADI. V was pared by 9 bases and J by 0 bases, with 18 bases between. CDR3 DNA: TGCGCCAGTACGAACTTCCAAGAGGACTCTGGAAACACCATATATTTT. Protein: CASTNFQEDSGNTIYF.